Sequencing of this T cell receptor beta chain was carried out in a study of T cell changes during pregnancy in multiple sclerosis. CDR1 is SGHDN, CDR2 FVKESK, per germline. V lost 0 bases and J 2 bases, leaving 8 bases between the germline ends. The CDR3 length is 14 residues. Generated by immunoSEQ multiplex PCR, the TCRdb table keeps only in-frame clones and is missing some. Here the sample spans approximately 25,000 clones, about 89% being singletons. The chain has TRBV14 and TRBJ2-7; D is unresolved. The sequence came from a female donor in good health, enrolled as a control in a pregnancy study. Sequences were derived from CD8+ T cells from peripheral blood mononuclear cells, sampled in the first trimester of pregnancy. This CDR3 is CASSQEYLTYEQYF. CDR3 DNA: TGTGCCAGCAGCCAAGAATACCTAACCTACGAGCAGTACTTC.